This TCR beta chain was observed in a study of T cell responses to AZD1222 COVID-19 vaccine listed by TCRdb under 2021. At the level of the whole study: AZD1222 recipients given second doses at about 4 weeks or at about 12 weeks were pooled, since spike-specific TCR depth and breadth were not found to differ between the two schedules. TCR sequencing covered some 240 trial participants: 200 to 220 given two doses of AZD1222 and 26 given two doses of MenACWY control vaccine. Trial participants were enrolled into age subgroups of 18-55, 56-69 and 70-plus years, which contained approximately 150, 30 and 60 TCR-sequenced participants, respectively. Overall results and qualifications from the work: Participants were mostly white British, with more females than males. The authors suggested clonal diversity may have been underestimated. Nearly half of unique spike-specific TCRs reportedly recognized epitopes outside regions mutated in the B.1.351 and B.1.1.7 variants. In the small 56-69-year group, the increase in depth fell short of significance, most likely because of low power. The vaccine-associated CD4 TCRs covered the entire spike protein, and the dominant responses fell in regions 160-218 and 743-854. A significant rise in spike-specific TCR breadth and depth was observed after two AZD1222 doses relative to day 0 and relative to MenACWY recipients. Conclusions about previously exposed vaccinees are limited because only six or seven AZD1222 recipients were SARS-CoV-2 seropositive at baseline. Because no samples from the day 14 peak response were available, repertoires could be characterized only after the peak T cell response.

The meaning of the sample's time point label: baseline before first vaccination. Vaccinee samples came from UK trials COV001 and COV002, including a single-blind randomized controlled phase 2/3 trial of AZD1222 (ChAdOx1 nCoV-19) in healthy adults. For TCRbeta chain sequencing, PBMC samples were collected from trial participants at day 0 and at day 28 after the second dose. As concerns this clone: Its antigen remains unidentified. Qualities for individual bases were not recorded, and no much larger clone is one base off.

Per the germline V gene, MDHEN is the CDR1 and SYDVKM is the CDR2. Taken from cysteine to phenylalanine, the CDR3 has 14 residues. Only the CDR3 DNA is retained, 42 bases long and in frame from the first base. The germline ends are 10 bases apart after V is trimmed by 2 bases and J by 6 bases. The CDR3 regions of human TCRbeta chains were analyzed by immunosequencing. Regarding the original processing steps: TCRs in the repertoires were matched against a reference library of SARS-CoV-2-specific TCRs that had been generated with the MIRA antigen-specificity platform. Breadth meant the fraction of unique TCRs that were SARS-CoV-2-associated, whereas depth meant the fraction of total T cells that were SARS-CoV-2-associated. Using the MIRA data, every spike-specific TCR was mapped to the spike region that the TCR reacted to and assigned to either a CD4 or a CD8 class. Log10-transformed breadth and depth values were compared by one-way ANOVA with Sidak's multiple comparisons tests. The table comes from immuneACCESS by way of TCRdb, which keeps in-frame sequences with V and J called. Part of the clones is missing from these tables; in studies checked, under half for an unresolved V gene and the rest for unknown reasons. The DNA was the basis for D and trimming; V, J and clone size are from that table. The sample table holds 150,000 or so clones, of which approximately 91% were seen once. The ten top clones hold about 1.5% of the sample.

The chain couples TRBV28 to TRBJ2-2; the D segment could be TRBD2, given 5 matching bases. The clonotype was recovered from an adult in good health. The sample was peripheral blood, taken on day 0 of AZD1222 vaccination. At the DNA level, the sequence is TGTGCCAGCAGTTTAGTCGAGGGATCCGGGGAGCTGTTTTTT. It encodes CASSLVEGSGELFF.